These 32 T cell receptor beta chains share one sample of origin, sequenced in a study of blood T cells in healthy people across ages (dated by TCRdb to 2013 to 2016). The receptor library was made with 5' RACE. The run used an Illumina HiSeq 2500. A second PCR of roughly 7 to 11 cycles was performed with a sample-barcoded 5' primer and a J-beta primer mix. TCRdb redid the processing of the public reads, applying fastp at Q25 and MiXCR, and retained in-frame beta chains. Records with the same CDR3 protein are collapsed into one entry carrying the most frequent genes and DNA. Recorded for this sample are 910,000 or so distinct CDR3 sequences; about 53% of them occurred a single time. 20% to 25% of the sample comes from the top ten. Input material: blood. These receptors were collected from a woman aged 60-75 years in good health.

The chain uses TRBV28 and TRBJ1-1; TRBD1 is a possible D gene (5 bases). Germline V gene data show CDR1 as MDHEN and CDR2 as SYDVKM. Deletions cut 1 base from V and 0 bases from J, with 9 bases between. This CDR3 has 15 residues. CDR3: CASSLSDTMNTEAFF. The CDR3, as DNA: TGTGCCAGCAGTTTATCGGACACCATGAACACTGAAGCTTTCTTT. The complete variable domain, with remaining parts taken from reference TRBV28 and TRBJ1-1, reads DVKVTQSSRYLVKRTGEKVFLECVQDMDHENMFWYRQDPGLGLRLIYFSYDVKMKEKGDIPEGYSVSREKKERFSLILESASTNQTSMYLCASSLSDTMNTEAFFGQGTRLTVV.

The chain couples TRBV2 to TRBJ2-1, with 8 bases identical to TRBD2. Per germline, CDR1 SNHLY and CDR2 FYNNEI. The ends lost 3 bases at V and 6 bases at J; junction bases unmatched: 7. The CDR3 sequence is 15 residues long. The CDR3 region is CASSEFSGRTNEQFF. CDR3 bases: TGTGCCAGCAGTGAGTTCAGCGGGAGAACCAATGAGCAGTTCTTC.

V is TRBV4-1 and J is TRBJ1-2; maybe TRBD1 (5 bases). The CDR3 spans 19 residues. The germline V and J ends were trimmed by 0 bases and 12 bases, with 32 bases remaining between them. Looked up from germline, CDR1 is MGHRA and CDR2 is YSYEKL. This chain's CDR3 is CASSQEQMELQGSKTGHTF. Here the CDR3 DNA reads TGCGCCAGCAGCCAAGAGCAAATGGAGTTGCAGGGTAGCAAAACGGGCCACACCTTC.

This clonotype was recorded once. The V gene is TRBV12-3 or TRBV12-4, the J gene TRBJ1-5, with TRBD1 matching over 8 bases. The CDR3 totals 14 residues. V gave up 5 bases and J gave up 7 bases; unmatched junction bases: 7. The CDR3 DNA reads TGTGCCAGCAGTGAAATGGACAGGGTCCAGCCCCAGCATTTT. Translation gives CASSEMDRVQPQHF.

The chain carries TRBV29-1 and TRBJ2-5, with a weak D call TRBD1 (7 bases). The J call may be faulty, since TRBJ2-7 better matches the DNA end. This CDR3 has 12 amino acids. Per the germline V gene, CDR1 is SQVTM and CDR2 is ANQGSEA. This chain's CDR3 is CSARQGLDEQYF. In DNA form, the CDR3 reads TGCAGCGCCAGACAGGGACTCGACGAGCAGTACTTC.

This clonotype has just a few counts. The chain recombines TRBV12-3 or TRBV12-4 with TRBJ2-5; D is perhaps TRBD2 (5 bases). Trimming removed 6 bases at V and 2 bases at J, with 19 bases between. This CDR3 spans 16 amino acids. This CDR3 reads CASRALGERNQETQYF. The CDR3 region has the DNA TGTGCCAGCAGAGCCCTTGGAGAGCGGAATCAAGAGACCCAGTACTTC.

The chain links TRBV7-9 to TRBJ2-4; 8 bases match TRBD2. CDR1 is SEHNR and CDR2 is FQNEAQ in the germline V gene (reference sequence). This CDR3 is 17 amino acids long. V trimming: 0 bases; J trimming: 13 bases; junction bases outside the gene matches: 17. CDR3 residues: CASSLASLAGPYNEQYF. The CDR3, as DNA: TGTGCCAGCAGCTTAGCGTCCCTAGCGGGCCCCTACAATGAGCAGTACTTC.

This clonotype came up a few times. The gene calls are TRBV10-3 and TRBJ2-5; 9 bases match TRBD2. Judging by the DNA end, TRBJ2-7 fits better; the J call may be wrong. This CDR3 is built from 15 residues. CDR1 is ENHRY and CDR2 is SYGVKD in the germline V gene. CDR3 nucleotide sequence: TGTGCCATCAGTGAGTCCTCATTACTAGCGGGCGAGCAGTACTTC. Residues: CAISESSLLAGEQYF.

This clonotype was found once. The V gene is TRBV4-1, the J gene TRBJ1-6; D is unclear. The CDR3 sequence is 12 residues long. The V gene's germline CDR1 is MGHRA and CDR2 YSYEKL. V gave up 1 base and J gave up 12 bases, with 7 bases separating them. CDR3 DNA: TGCGCCAGCAGCCAAGTACAGTTACCCCTCCACTTT. Encoded protein: CASSQVQLPLHF.

This clonotype was found once. The chain carries TRBV9 and TRBJ2-3; D is ambiguous. The CDR3 covers 15 residues. Germline assignment: CDR1 SGDLS and CDR2 YYNGEE. Between the trimmed V and J ends, which lost 0 bases and 2 bases, there was a span of 10 bases. The CDR3 loop reads CASSVGRDSTDTQYF. CDR3 coding DNA: TGTGCCAGCAGCGTAGGGAGAGACTCCACAGATACGCAGTATTTT.

J is TRBJ2-7 and V is TRBV28, with 9 bases lining up with TRBD1. The CDR3 is 15 amino acids. The germline V gene encodes CDR1 MDHEN and CDR2 SYDVKM. Trimming removed 4 bases from V and 0 bases from J; junction bases left unmatched: 4. CDR3 region: CASSSRDRVSYEQYF. CDR3 in DNA: TGTGCCAGCAGTTCTCGGGACAGGGTCTCCTACGAGCAGTACTTC.

This clonotype showed up many times. The V and J genes are TRBV28 and TRBJ2-1; 7 bases are a match to TRBD1. With 5 bases clipped from V and 7 bases from J, the junction kept 11 bases outside the gene matches. CDR1 is MDHEN, CDR2 SYDVKM, per germline. This CDR3 comprises 15 residues. In DNA form, the CDR3 reads TGTGCCAGCAGTCGACCCCGTACAGGGGTGAATGAGCAGTTCTTC. Amino acids: CASSRPRTGVNEQFF.

The genes are TRBV12-3 or TRBV12-4 and TRBJ1-2; D possibly corresponds to TRBD1 (5 bases). This CDR3 spans 12 amino acids. The germline V and J ends were trimmed by 7 bases and 8 bases, with 14 bases remaining between them. CDR3 amino acids: CASTSGREGYTF. CDR3 DNA: TGTGCCAGCACCTCGGGCAGGGAGGGCTACACCTTC.

This clonotype was found a few times. The chain uses TRBV10-3 and TRBJ2-7; TRBD2 agrees at 9 bases. The J call may not be correct, given that the DNA end is closer to TRBJ2-5. This CDR3 has 16 residues. The germline V gene encodes CDR1 ENHRY and CDR2 SYGVKD. The DNA for the CDR3 is TGTGCCATCAGTGAGGGGTCTAGCGGGATTCGAGAGACCCAGTACTTC. This sequence encodes CAISEGSSGIRETQYF.

This clonotype was counted a few times. As DNA, the CDR3 is TGTGCCAGCACCCGTGGGCTACCAAACATTCAGTACTTC. It yields the protein CASTRGLPNIQYF. V gene TRBV6-2 or TRBV6-3 combines with J gene TRBJ2-4; D not resolved. CDR3 length: 13 amino acids. Germline values: CDR1 MNHEY, CDR2 SVGEGT. V lost 7 bases and J lost 6, with 13 bases in between.

This clonotype was seen a handful of times. This chain connects TRBV29-1 to TRBJ2-5, with TRBD2 matching 8 bases. This CDR3 comprises 15 residues. CDR1 is SQVTM and CDR2 is ANQGSEA in the germline V gene. V was clipped by 6 bases and J by 1 base; unmatched bases: 10. Here the CDR3 reads CSVATSGNLQETQYF. Written as DNA, the CDR3 is TGCAGCGTCGCTACTAGCGGAAACCTCCAAGAGACCCAGTACTTC. Full variable domain (rest looked up from reference TRBV29-1 and TRBJ2-5): SAVISQKPSRDICQRGTSLTIQCQVDSQVTMMFWYRQQPGQSLTLIATANQGSEATYESGFVIDKFPISRPNLTFSTLTVSNMSPEDSSIYLCSVATSGNLQETQYFGPGTRLLVL.

The rearrangement joins TRBV10-3 to TRBJ2-5, with D unresolved. Germline V gene lookup returns CDR1 ENHRY and CDR2 SYGVKD. The CDR3 has 13 amino acids. V was shortened by 2 bases and J by 3 bases, with 7 bases between the two germline ends. CDR3 sequence reads: CAISEGVKETQYF. The DNA for the CDR3 is TGTGCCATCAGTGAGGGGGTAAAAGAGACCCAGTACTTC.

V gene TRBV3-1 combines with J gene TRBJ2-7; perhaps TRBD1 as D (7 bases). The germline V gene has CDR1 LGHDT and CDR2 YNNKEL (reference sequence). This CDR3 comprises 15 residues. V shed 0 bases and J shed 4 bases, with 13 bases lying between them. The chain's CDR3 is CASSQDWRGRYEQYF. CDR3 DNA sequence: TGTGCCAGCAGCCAAGATTGGAGGGGGCGGTACGAGCAGTACTTC.

This sequence joins TRBV4-1 and TRBJ2-2; 8 nucleotides align to TRBD2. CDR3 length: 16 amino acids. Germline assignment: CDR1 MGHRA and CDR2 YSYEKL. V trimming: 3 bases; J trimming: 4 bases; junction bases outside the gene matches: 7. CDR3 sequence reads: CASSHVSGRSTGELFF. The CDR3 coding sequence is TGCGCCAGCAGCCACGTAAGCGGGAGAAGCACCGGGGAGCTGTTTTTT.

CDR3 sequence reads: CASSTGTPNYEQYF. DNA of the CDR3: TGTGCCAGCAGTACCGGGACACCGAACTACGAGCAGTACTTC. V is TRBV12-3 or TRBV12-4 and J is TRBJ2-7; TRBD1 might be the D (6 bases). The V end lost 5 bases, the J end lost 3 bases, and 14 bases lay between the germline ends. The CDR3 extends over 14 amino acids.

The DNA for the CDR3 is TGTGCCAGCAGTTTAGGACAGGGCGCAAACACAGATACGCAGTATTTT. This codes for CASSLGQGANTDTQYF. The rearrangement links TRBV6-6 to TRBJ2-3, with 8 bases that match TRBD1. V was pared by 4 bases and J by 2 bases, with 8 bases of the junction left unmatched. CDR3 length equals 16 residues. Germline V gives CDR1 MNHNY, CDR2 SVGAGI (reference sequence).

This clonotype was counted between two and nine times. The V and J genes are TRBV4-1 and TRBJ2-1, with a possible D match to TRBD2 (7 bases). Trimming shortened V by 4 bases and J by 0 bases, and 19 bases separated the two germline ends. This CDR3 region has 18 residues. Germline V gene sequence: CDR1 MGHRA, CDR2 YSYEKL. The CDR3 DNA reads as TGCGCCAGCAGCCCCAAAGGTGGGGGGGGCGGCTCCTACAATGAGCAGTTCTTC. Translation: CASSPKGGGGGSYNEQFF.

The chain combines TRBV24-1 with TRBJ1-2; D is ambiguous. Germline V gene sequence: CDR1 KGHDR, CDR2 SFDVKD. Trimming removed 4 bases from V and 4 bases from J, with 9 bases in between. This CDR3 is built from 13 residues. The CDR3 is CATSDYDGYGYTF. As DNA, the CDR3 is TGTGCCACCAGTGACTACGACGGCTATGGCTACACCTTC.

The genes are TRBV6-1 and TRBJ1-2; tentative D call: TRBD1 (5 bases). The germline V gene has CDR1 MNHNS and CDR2 SASEGT. This CDR3 has 12 amino acids. Trimming took off 7 bases at V and 4 bases at J, with 10 bases between the two ends. The CDR3 reads CASMGTSYGYTF. The CDR3 bases are TGTGCCAGCATGGGGACGAGCTATGGCTACACCTTC.

The chain employs TRBV29-1 and TRBJ2-3; TRBD2 agrees at 11 bases. The junction had 11 bases not matched to a gene; V was cut back by 3 bases and J by 3 bases. The germline V gene encodes CDR1 SQVTM and CDR2 ANQGSEA. The CDR3 sequence is 17 residues long. The CDR3 here is CSVDGRRGLADTDTQYF. For the CDR3, the DNA is TGCAGCGTTGATGGGCGCCGGGGACTAGCGGATACAGATACGCAGTATTTT.

A few counts support this clonotype. The gene calls are TRBV4-2 and TRBJ2-7; 8 nucleotides line up with TRBD2. The V and J ends lost 0 bases and 3 bases, in that order; junction bases with no gene match: 7. Germline V gives CDR1 LGHNA, CDR2 YNFKEQ. The CDR3 totals 16 residues. The CDR3 nucleotides are TGTGCCAGCAGCCAAGATCCGGGGGGGGTCAGCTACGAGCAGTACTTC. Protein: CASSQDPGGVSYEQYF.

V and J are TRBV27 and TRBJ2-2; possible D gene TRBD2, 6 bases. The CDR3 is 15 residues long. V gave up 3 bases and J gave up 5 bases, with 13 bases separating them. Germline V gives CDR1 MNHEY, CDR2 SMNVEV (reference sequence). Written as DNA, the CDR3 is TGTGCCAGCAGTTTCGGCGGGGAGGCTACCGGGGAGCTGTTTTTT. Translating gives CASSFGGEATGELFF.

The table lists this clonotype with many counts. This chain joins TRBV29-1 and TRBJ2-3; 12 bases map to TRBD2. The ends lost 4 bases at V and 0 bases at J; junction bases unmatched: 2. The CDR3 contains 15 residues. CDR1 and CDR2 (germline): SQVTM, ANQGSEA. CDR3 protein: CSVGLAGASTDTQYF. CDR3 in DNA: TGCAGCGTTGGACTAGCGGGAGCTAGCACAGATACGCAGTATTTT.

This clonotype was picked up a small number of times. The chain employs TRBV12-3 or TRBV12-4 and TRBJ1-1, with D tentatively TRBD1 (6 bases). CDR3 length: 14 residues. V gave up 6 bases and J gave up 2 bases, with 13 bases separating them. CDR3 protein: CASSVTGTNTEAFF. The CDR3 bases are TGTGCCAGCAGCGTAACCGGGACAAACACTGAAGCTTTCTTT.

The chain combines TRBV6-2 or TRBV6-3 with TRBJ2-7; TRBD1 matches at 7 bases. V lost 2 bases and J lost 2; bases outside the gene matches: 15. Germline CDR1 MNHEY, CDR2 SVGEGT. The CDR3 spans 18 residues. CDR3 bases: TGTGCCAGCAGTTACAACGACAGGGCCCCAGTCCCCACCTACGAGCAGTACTTC. It is translated as CASSYNDRAPVPTYEQYF.

The chain uses TRBV19 and TRBJ2-1, with 11 bases matching TRBD2. The V segment lost 7 bases and the J segment 7 bases; nucleotides outside the gene matches: 6. The CDR3 spans 14 residues. In germline, CDR1 is LNHDA, CDR2 SQIVND (reference sequence). CDR3 in DNA: TGTGCCAGTAATATGGGACTAGCGGTAAATGAGCAGTTCTTC. It yields the protein CASNMGLAVNEQFF.

This clonotype was seen more than once but under ten times. The rearrangement uses TRBV9 and TRBJ2-4, with D unclear. Germline V gene data show CDR1 as SGDLS and CDR2 as YYNGEE. The CDR3 has 13 residues. Trimming removed 0 bases from V and 8 bases from J, with 9 bases in between. The CDR3 loop reads CASSVDLSDIQYF. In DNA form, the CDR3 reads TGTGCCAGCAGCGTAGACCTCTCGGACATTCAGTACTTC.